The 25 T cell receptor beta chains presented below share a single source sample, sequenced in a study of OX40 agonist ivuxolimab in advanced cancers. Clones were read by immunoSEQ multiplex PCR, and TCRdb kept only the in-frame ones, dropping some. The sample lists around 98,000 clones, around 85% occurring once. The starting material was CD4+ or CD8+ T cells sorted from blood, obtained in a trial of the OX40 agonist ivuxolimab. Receptors were obtained from an adult with an advanced solid tumor such as melanoma, head and neck, liver or kidney cancer.

J is TRBJ1-2 and V is TRBV19; 7 bases fit TRBD1. J gave up 0 bases and V 6 bases, and 4 bases lay outside the gene matches. This CDR3 region has 14 residues. CDR1 is LNHDA and CDR2 is SQIVND in the germline V gene (reference sequence). The CDR3 protein is CASSGTAANYGYTF. The CDR3 DNA reads TGTGCCAGTAGCGGGACAGCTGCTAACTATGGCTACACCTTC.

This chain links TRBV28 with TRBJ1-5; D ambiguous. The CDR3 spans 12 residues. The germline V gene encodes CDR1 MDHEN and CDR2 SYDVKM. Trimming pared 2 bases from V and 8 bases from J, leaving 7 bases between. The CDR3 loop is CASSLIREPQHF. For the CDR3, the DNA is TGTGCCAGCAGTTTAATAAGGGAGCCCCAGCATTTT.

The chain links TRBV5-4 to TRBJ1-3; tentatively, D is TRBD1 (5 bases). In germline, CDR1 is SGHNT, CDR2 YYREEE (reference sequence). The CDR3 covers 15 residues. V shed 4 bases and J shed 4 bases, with 15 bases lying between them. The CDR3 DNA reads as TGTGCCAGCAGCCAAGATCCAGGGTCGGGAAACACCATATATTTT. Amino acid sequence: CASSQDPGSGNTIYF.

V gene TRBV5-8 combines with J gene TRBJ1-4, with 9 positions matching TRBD1. The CDR3 runs to 15 residues. Germline loops: CDR1 SGHTS, CDR2 YDEGEE. Germline trimming cut 4 bases from V and 2 bases from J; bases unmatched to any gene: 3. CDR3 protein: CASSPGQGTNEKLFF. CDR3 coding DNA: TGTGCCAGCAGCCCTGGACAGGGGACTAATGAAAAACTGTTTTTT. Filled out from reference TRBV5-8 and TRBJ1-4, the complete variable domain reads EAGVTQSPTHLIKTRGQQATLRCSPISGHTSVYWYQQALGLGLQFLLWYDEGEERNRGNFPPRFSGRQFPNYSSELNVNALELEDSALYLCASSPGQGTNEKLFFGSGTQLSVL.

This rearrangement joins TRBV9 to TRBJ2-5, with a possible D match to TRBD1 (5 bases). This CDR3 comprises 15 residues. V lost 0 bases, J lost 4 bases, and 13 bases lay in between. Germline V gene sequence: CDR1 SGDLS, CDR2 YYNGEE. The CDR3 coding sequence is TGTGCCAGCAGCGTAGTGCAGGGCGAGTCAGAGACCCAGTACTTC. Amino acids: CASSVVQGESETQYF.

V is TRBV4-1 and J is TRBJ1-2; D is perhaps TRBD1 (5 bases). Germline V gives CDR1 MGHRA, CDR2 YSYEKL. This CDR3 spans 17 amino acids. Between the trimmed V and J ends, which lost 0 bases and 5 bases, there was a span of 19 bases. The CDR3 spells CASSQDPPGVGRYGYTF. CDR3 bases: TGCGCCAGCAGCCAAGATCCTCCGGGGGTAGGGAGATATGGCTACACCTTC.

V is TRBV2 and J is TRBJ2-7; D is perhaps TRBD2 (6 bases). V lost 6 bases to trimming and J lost 4 bases, with 19 bases between them. This CDR3 is 15 amino acids long. CDR1 and CDR2 from the germline V gene are SNHLY and FYNNEI. CDR3 sequence (DNA): TGTGCCAGCAGCTTCCGGGACGGCCGGGGGTACGAGCAGTACTTC. Protein: CASSFRDGRGYEQYF.

The V call is TRBV18, the J call TRBJ2-1; 7 nucleotides line up with TRBD1. Looked up from germline, CDR1 is KGHSH and CDR2 is LQKENI. Trimming removed 2 bases from V and 7 bases from J; junction bases left unmatched: 2. The CDR3 runs 13 residues. The DNA for the CDR3 is TGTGCCAGCTCACCAACCAGGGGGAATGAGCAGTTCTTC. It specifies CASSPTRGNEQFF.

This clone was seen a single time. V is TRBV4-3 and J is TRBJ1-3; D is unclear. V dropped 0 bases and J dropped 0 bases, with 9 bases sitting between them. Germline CDR1 reads LGHNA; CDR2 reads YSLEER. The CDR3 is made up of 16 amino acids. The CDR3 loop is CASSQEDWGSGNTIYF. For the CDR3, the DNA is TGCGCCAGCAGCCAAGAGGACTGGGGCTCTGGAAACACCATATATTTT.

V usage is TRBV19 and J usage is TRBJ1-2; D is uncertain. This CDR3 is built from 16 residues. From germline, CDR1 is LNHDA and CDR2 SQIVND (reference sequence). Trimming pared 6 bases from V and 5 bases from J, leaving 22 bases between. CDR3 in DNA: TGTGCCAGTAGGAAAGCTAAGTACCATTCATTTTATGGCTACACCTTC. It encodes CASRKAKYHSFYGYTF.

The V and J genes are TRBV15 and TRBJ1-3, with 7 bases lining up with TRBD1. V lost 1 base to trimming and J lost 2 bases; unmatched junction nucleotides: 5. The CDR3 consists of 16 residues. CDR1 LNHNV and CDR2 YYDKDF come from the germline V gene (reference sequence). The CDR3 region is CATSRGGTVPGNTIYF. The DNA for the CDR3 is TGTGCCACCAGCAGAGGCGGGACAGTCCCTGGAAACACCATATATTTT.

V gene TRBV18 combines with J gene TRBJ1-2; D is perhaps TRBD1 (6 bases). V was cut by 1 base and J by 8 bases, with 17 bases left in between. The CDR3 is 15 residues long. Germline V CDR1 and CDR2: KGHSH, LQKENI. The CDR3 loop reads CASSPRQDPRMGYTF. The CDR3, as DNA: TGTGCCAGCTCACCACGACAGGACCCTAGGATGGGCTACACCTTC.

This rearrangement joins TRBV28 to TRBJ1-3; tentatively, D is TRBD1 (5 bases). Germline CDR1 is MDHEN and CDR2 is SYDVKM. Trimming left V 7 bases short and J 2 bases short, with 9 bases between. This CDR3 is built from 13 residues. The CDR3 protein is CASIPRAGNTIYF. For the CDR3, the DNA is TGTGCCAGCATCCCCAGGGCTGGAAACACCATATATTTT.

V and J are TRBV5-1 and TRBJ2-2; no reliable D call. This CDR3 is 15 amino acids long. Germline values: CDR1 SGHRS, CDR2 YFSETQ. Deletions cut 4 bases from V and 7 bases from J, with 17 bases between. CDR3 region: CASSPAVTPVGELFF. The CDR3 region has the DNA TGCGCCAGCAGCCCGGCGGTGACTCCTGTCGGGGAGCTGTTTTTT.

The chain couples TRBV18 to TRBJ1-1, with a tentative D call TRBD1 (6 bases). Trimming stripped 3 bases from V and 0 bases from J, with 8 bases between. The length of the CDR3 is 14 residues. Germline V gene data show CDR1 as KGHSH and CDR2 as LQKENI. CDR3 region: CASSPDRMNTEAFF. As DNA, the CDR3 is TGTGCCAGCTCACCGGACAGAATGAACACTGAAGCTTTCTTT.

This clone came up once. The chain recombines TRBV6-6 with TRBJ1-4; a weak D match, TRBD1 (6 bases). Deletions cut 2 bases from V and 8 bases from J, with 12 bases between. Germline values: CDR1 MNHNY, CDR2 SVGAGI (reference sequence). The CDR3 covers 14 residues. CDR3 DNA sequence: TGTGCCAGCAGTTACGGGGAGGGGGGGGAAAAACTGTTTTTT. As protein: CASSYGEGGEKLFF.

This clone was detected only once. The chain has TRBV20-1 and TRBJ1-2; D might be TRBD1 (5 bases). Germline-derived CDR1 and CDR2 are DFQATT and SNEGSKA (reference sequence). V lost 5 bases to trimming and J lost 8 bases, with 12 bases between them. CDR3 length: 11 residues. This chain's CDR3 is CSALQVDGYTF. DNA of the CDR3: TGCAGTGCTTTACAGGTCGACGGCTACACCTTC.

The chain links TRBV7-2 to TRBJ1-6; TRBD1 matches 9 bases. Trimming removed 4 bases from V and 6 bases from J; junction bases left unmatched: 4. Germline V CDR1 and CDR2: SGHTA, FQGNSA. There are 15 residues in the CDR3. Written as DNA, the CDR3 is TGTGCCAGCAGCTCGGACAGGGGAGGTAATTCACCCCTCCACTTT. Its protein is CASSSDRGGNSPLHF.

This clone occurred once. The chain links TRBV11-2 to TRBJ1-1, with D tentatively TRBD1 (5 bases). The germline V gene has CDR1 SGHAT and CDR2 FQNNGV. CDR3 length: 14 amino acids. Trimming took off 5 bases at V and 3 bases at J, with 13 bases between the two ends. The CDR3 sequence: CASSPGDFHTEAFF. CDR3 in DNA: TGTGCCAGCAGCCCCGGGGACTTCCACACTGAAGCTTTCTTT.

Worth noting for this clone: At one end the junction does not follow the germline gene, possibly because of a read error. The chain couples TRBV4-3 to TRBJ1-4; TRBD1 is a possible D gene (5 bases). The CDR3 extends over 13 amino acids. Germline-derived CDR1 and CDR2 are LGHNA and YSLEER. In nucleotides, the CDR3 is TGCGCCAGCAGCCGTACTGTTTCGGGGCGGATCACTTTT. This sequence encodes CASSRTVSGRITF.

The chain couples TRBV5-6 to TRBJ1-2; the D gene is possibly TRBD1 (5 bases). The ends were cut back, 4 bases at V and 5 bases at J, with 18 bases in the middle. Germline V gene sequence: CDR1 SGHDT, CDR2 YYEEEE. The length of the CDR3 is 15 residues. The CDR3 DNA reads as TGTGCCAGCAGCCCCCGGGGGATCAGGGAGTATGGCTACACCTTC. Its translation is CASSPRGIREYGYTF.

The rearrangement uses TRBV6-1 and TRBJ1-1; no definite D call. The CDR3 has 13 amino acids. V dropped 6 bases and J dropped 0 bases, with 8 bases sitting between them. Germline V gene sequence: CDR1 MNHNS, CDR2 SASEGT. The CDR3 spells CASRDGLNTEAFF. The CDR3 DNA follows: TGTGCCAGCAGAGATGGGCTGAACACTGAAGCTTTCTTT.

This chain links TRBV18 with TRBJ2-7; unclear D gene. V dropped 0 bases and J dropped 0 bases, with 9 bases sitting between them. Germline CDR1 and CDR2: KGHSH and LQKENI. The CDR3 runs to 15 residues. The CDR3 spells CASSPPSGDSYEQYF. The DNA of the CDR3 is TGTGCCAGCTCACCACCGTCAGGTGACTCCTACGAGCAGTACTTC.

This chain uses TRBV18 with TRBJ2-7, with unresolved D. From germline, CDR1 is KGHSH and CDR2 LQKENI. The CDR3 length is 14 residues. The V end was cut by 3 bases, the J end by 0 bases, with 9 bases between. CDR3 DNA sequence: TGTGCCAGCTCACCTGTGAAGGACTCCTACGAGCAGTACTTC. Amino acids: CASSPVKDSYEQYF.

The chain is built from TRBV21-1 and TRBJ2-7. TRBV21-1 is tagged as a pseudogene. This CDR3 has 14 residues. DNA of the CDR3: TGTGCCAGCAGCAAAGCGGGACCGGGCCCCGAGCAGTACTTC. Translation gives CASSKAGPGPEQYF.